This T cell receptor (beta chain) was sequenced in a study of CD8 T cells in Susac syndrome. Reverse transcription of about 0.5 to 1 ug RNA used random hexamers. Amplification of TCR beta CDR3 across 54 Vbeta and 13 Jbeta was performed with immunoSEQ multiplex PCR. TCRdb re-called the immunoSEQ multiplex PCR reads through MiXCR, storing one row per CDR3 protein. The sample yields about 76,000 distinct CDR3 sequences, 80% to 95% seen once. Sequencing targeted TCR beta in blood CD8+ and CD4+ T cells. Patients having Susac syndrome satisfied recently defined diagnostic criteria for definite or probable disease. The length of the CDR3 is 16 residues. The V and J ends lost 6 bases and 2 bases, in that order; junction bases with no gene match: 9. The germline gives CDR1 SGHAT, CDR2 FQNNGV. Study-wide findings and caveats: That the number of individuals in its TCR sequencing and HLA analysis was relatively small was acknowledged by the study.

Concerning this clonotype: Antigen specificity is unknown.

This TCR derives from a human donor with Susac syndrome. The chain joins TRBV11-2 to TRBJ2-3; TRBD2 matches 9 bases. Sequences were obtained from CD8+ T cells from PBMCs. CDR3 nucleotide sequence: TGTGCCAGCAGTCGGGCTAGCGGGGCAAACACAGATACGCAGTATTTT. Residues: CASSRASGANTDTQYF.